The text below deals with one T cell receptor beta chain. Its antigen is unidentified. The data derive from a study of Ad26.COV2.S vaccination and SARS-CoV-2 variants. Study details: Administration of Ad26.COV2.S was intramuscular, either once or twice 56 days apart.

Treatment meaning: roughly 20 received Ad26.COV2.S at low or high dose, single or two shots; about 5 received placebo; per-sample allocation not given. Collection of the samples took place on day 63 after the first injection of vaccine or placebo. Ad26 vector vaccine expressed Wuhan-strain SARS-CoV-2 spike. Study outcomes and limitations: Breadth and depth estimates from TCRs may understate total T cell responses. The study found higher spike-specific TCR breadth in vaccine than placebo recipients.

This CDR3 is built from 14 residues. Unmatched junction bases numbered 6, after V lost 6 bases and J lost 1 base. The germline gives CDR1 SGHRS, CDR2 YFSETQ. Sequencing used immunoSEQ multiplex PCR; TCRdb keeps in-frame clones, though not all of them. Of about 420,000 clones listed, around nine tenths were seen once; the top ten hold about 3.6%. The starting material was peripheral blood, obtained in a trial of Ad26.COV2.S vaccine versus placebo. J is TRBJ1-1 and V is TRBV5-1, with 7 bases that match TRBD1. The sequence derives from a person aged 18-60 years who received the Ad26.COV2.S COVID-19 vaccine or a placebo. Here the CDR3 DNA reads TGCGCCAGCACCGAATACAGGGGGAACACTGAAGCTTTCTTT. This encodes CASTEYRGNTEAFF. The whole variable domain, filled in from reference TRBV5-1 and TRBJ1-1, reads KAGVTQTPRYLIKTRGQQVTLSCSPISGHRSVSWYQQTPGQGLQFLFEYFSETQRNKGNFPGRFSGRQFSNSRSEMNVSTLELGDSALYLCASTEYRGNTEAFFGQGTRLTVV.